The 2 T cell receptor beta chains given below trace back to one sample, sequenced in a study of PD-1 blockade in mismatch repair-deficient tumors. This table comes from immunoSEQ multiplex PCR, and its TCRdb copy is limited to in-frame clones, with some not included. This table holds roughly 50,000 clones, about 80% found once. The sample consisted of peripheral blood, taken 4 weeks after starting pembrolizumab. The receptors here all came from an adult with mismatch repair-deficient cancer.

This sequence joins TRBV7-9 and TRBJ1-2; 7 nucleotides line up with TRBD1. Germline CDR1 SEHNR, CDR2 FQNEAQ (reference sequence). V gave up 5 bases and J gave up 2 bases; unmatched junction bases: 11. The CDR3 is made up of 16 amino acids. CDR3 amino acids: CASSPRQGPGNYGYTF. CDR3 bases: TGTGCCAGCAGCCCCCGACAGGGCCCTGGGAACTATGGCTACACCTTC.

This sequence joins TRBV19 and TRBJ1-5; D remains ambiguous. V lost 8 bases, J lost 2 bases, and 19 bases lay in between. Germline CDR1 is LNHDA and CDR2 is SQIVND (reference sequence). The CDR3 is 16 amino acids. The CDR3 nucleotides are TGTGCCAGTTCTACTTGGCGGGGTAGCGGCAATCAGCCCCAGCATTTT. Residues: CASSTWRGSGNQPQHF.